The clone carrying this T cell receptor (beta chain) was detected many times. Its antigen is still unknown. TCRdb re-called the 5' RACE reads through MiXCR, storing one row per CDR3 protein. The table lists some 250,000 distinct CDR3 sequences, 8.6% of them singletons. The record originates from a study of CD8 T cells in ankylosing spondylitis. Overall study results and limits: Disease-associated clones were reportedly significantly overrepresented in matched ankylosing spondylitis synovial fluid. One TCR beta motif, made up of about 8 highly homologous variants, appeared characteristic of ankylosing spondylitis blood.

With 5 bases removed from V and 3 bases from J, the gap between germline ends came to 19 bases. CDR3 length: 17 residues. The sample comprised blood, either unsorted or a sorted T cell fraction (not recorded which). The source of this sequence is a male donor with ankylosing spondylitis or in good health (not recorded which). This chain connects TRBV12-3 or TRBV12-4 to TRBJ2-2; TRBD1 or TRBD2 may be the D gene (7 bases each). The CDR3 loop is CASSPPGGGADTGELFF. CDR3 nucleotide sequence: TGTGCCAGCAGTCCGCCAGGGGGAGGGGCGGACACCGGGGAGCTGTTTTTT.